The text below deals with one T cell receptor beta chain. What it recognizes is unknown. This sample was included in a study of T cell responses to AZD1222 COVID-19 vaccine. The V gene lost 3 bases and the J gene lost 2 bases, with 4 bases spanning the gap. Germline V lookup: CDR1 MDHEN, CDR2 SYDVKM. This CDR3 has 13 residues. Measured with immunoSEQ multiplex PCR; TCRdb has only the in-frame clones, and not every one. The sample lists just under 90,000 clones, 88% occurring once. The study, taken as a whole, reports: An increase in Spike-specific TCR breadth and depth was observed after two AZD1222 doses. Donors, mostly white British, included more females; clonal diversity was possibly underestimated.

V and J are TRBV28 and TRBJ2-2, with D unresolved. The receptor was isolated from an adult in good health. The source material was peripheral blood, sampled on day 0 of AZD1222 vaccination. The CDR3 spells CASSFSNTGELFF. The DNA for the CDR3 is TGTGCCAGCAGTTTTAGTAACACCGGGGAGCTGTTTTTT.